A single sample is the source of the 12 T cell receptor beta chains below, sequenced in a study of T cells in narcolepsy. Measured with immunoSEQ multiplex PCR; TCRdb has only the in-frame clones, and not every one. The sample lists 25,000 to 35,000 clones, 75% to 90% occurring once. Sequenced material: CD45RA- memory CD4+ T cells from PBMCs. The receptor set was obtained from a human donor with narcolepsy.

This chain links TRBV11-1 with TRBJ2-1; 7 nucleotides match TRBD1. The J segment lost 5 bases and the V segment lost 5 bases, leaving 18 bases of the junction unmatched. Germline assignment: CDR1 SGHAT and CDR2 FQDESV (reference sequence). The CDR3 runs to 18 residues. The CDR3 reads CASSSKFDRARRDNEQFF. The CDR3 nucleotides are TGTGCCAGCAGCAGTAAGTTTGACAGGGCCCGTCGGGACAATGAGCAGTTCTTC.

This clone came up once. This sequence joins TRBV28 and TRBJ1-2; TRBD1 is a possible D gene (5 bases). The CDR3 length is 13 residues. V was pared by 5 bases and J by 4 bases, with 11 bases between. Per the germline V gene, CDR1 is MDHEN and CDR2 is SYDVKM. For the CDR3, the DNA is TGTGCCAGCAGTCCCCAGGGAACCTATGGCTACACCTTC. It yields the protein CASSPQGTYGYTF.

The genes are TRBV9 and TRBJ2-1, with a possible D match to TRBD2 (7 bases). The CDR3 is 15 residues long. Germline-derived CDR1 and CDR2 are SGDLS and YYNGEE. Trimming removed 0 bases from V and 8 bases from J, with 15 bases in between. The CDR3 loop is CASSVGGGGGHEQFF. The CDR3 DNA reads as TGTGCCAGCAGCGTAGGCGGCGGGGGCGGTCATGAGCAGTTCTTC.

The genes are TRBV2 and TRBJ1-3; D might be TRBD1 (5 bases). Germline CDR1 reads SNHLY; CDR2 reads FYNNEI. Deletions cut 7 bases from V and 4 bases from J, with 17 bases between. This CDR3 is built from 15 residues. CDR3 sequence: CASTLTGMEGNTIYF. Here the CDR3 DNA reads TGTGCCAGCACCCTAACAGGAATGGAAGGAAACACCATATATTTT.

This clone was recorded once. CDR3 sequence: CASILQGAYNEQFF. The CDR3 coding sequence is TGCGCCAGCATCCTCCAGGGGGCCTACAATGAGCAGTTCTTC. The V and J genes are TRBV5-1 and TRBJ2-1, with 7 bases identical to TRBD1. CDR1 SGHRS and CDR2 YFSETQ come from the germline V gene. CDR3 size: 14 residues. V gave up 6 bases and J gave up 2 bases; unmatched junction bases: 5.

The V call is TRBV2, the J call TRBJ1-6; the match to TRBD1 covers 7 bases. This CDR3 has 13 residues. In germline, CDR1 is SNHLY, CDR2 FYNNEI. The V and J ends lost 4 bases and 11 bases, in that order; junction bases with no gene match: 5. The CDR3 reads CASSVGRGAPLHF. The CDR3 bases are TGTGCCAGCAGTGTAGGCAGGGGGGCACCCCTCCACTTT. The full variable domain, rest sourced from reference TRBV2 and TRBJ1-6, is EPEVTQTPSHQVTQMGQEVILRCVPISNHLYFYWYRQILGQKVEFLVSFYNNEISEKSEIFDDQFSVERPDGSNFTLKIRSTKLEDSAMYFCASSVGRGAPLHFGNGTRLTVT.

The chain is built from TRBV7-2 and TRBJ2-7; D might be TRBD2 (5 bases). This CDR3 has 14 amino acids. Looked up from germline, CDR1 is SGHTA and CDR2 is FQGNSA. V lost 5 bases, J lost 3 bases, and 14 bases lay in between. Written as DNA, the CDR3 is TGTGCCAGCAGCACCTCGGGATCAAACTACGAGCAGTACTTC. It is translated as CASSTSGSNYEQYF.

The count of this clone is one. The rearrangement links TRBV10-3 to TRBJ2-7; 10 nucleotides line up with TRBD2. Germline CDR1 ENHRY, CDR2 SYGVKD. There are 14 residues in the CDR3. Unmatched junction bases numbered 6, after V lost 4 bases and J lost 6 bases. CDR3 in amino acids: CAISAGTSAPEQYF. DNA of the CDR3: TGTGCCATCAGTGCGGGGACTAGCGCACCCGAGCAGTACTTC.

This clone has just a few counts. The chain is built from TRBV5-5 and TRBJ2-7; 8 bases fit TRBD1. Germline V gene sequence: CDR1 SGHKS, CDR2 YYEKEE (reference sequence). The junction had 0 bases not matched to a gene; V was cut back by 4 bases and J by 0 bases. This CDR3 has 13 residues. CDR3 amino acids: CASSTGGSYEQYF. The CDR3 nucleotides are TGTGCCAGCAGCACAGGGGGCTCCTACGAGCAGTACTTC.

This chain uses TRBV7-6 with TRBJ2-2; D is uncertain. The CDR3 consists of 12 residues. Trimming cost V 2 bases and J 8 bases, with 6 bases left between them. Looked up from germline, CDR1 is SGHVS and CDR2 is FNYEAQ. The CDR3 is CASSLLTGELFF. CDR3 bases: TGTGCCAGCAGCTTACTGACAGGGGAGCTGTTTTTT. Full variable domain (missing parts from reference TRBV7-6 and TRBJ2-2): GAGVSQSPRYKVTKRGQDVALRCDPISGHVSLYWYRQALGQGPEFLTYFNYEAQQDKSGLPNDRFSAERPEGSISTLTIQRTEQRDSAMYRCASSLLTGELFFGEGSRLTVL.

V gene TRBV4-1 combines with J gene TRBJ2-7, with D maybe TRBD2 (5 bases). The length of the CDR3 is 15 residues. The V end was cut by 0 bases, the J end by 7 bases, with 16 bases between. Germline lookup yields CDR1 MGHRA and CDR2 YSYEKL. The CDR3 spells CASSQDRALPGEQYF. In DNA, the CDR3 is TGCGCCAGCAGCCAAGATCGGGCACTCCCGGGAGAGCAGTACTTC.

V is TRBV29-1 and J is TRBJ1-1; D is perhaps TRBD1 (5 bases). Germline assignment: CDR1 SQVTM and CDR2 ANQGSEA. The V end was cut by 5 bases, the J end by 4 bases, with 8 bases between. The CDR3 contains 11 residues. Written as DNA, the CDR3 is TGCAGCGTTCAAGGGGTCACTGAAGCTTTCTTT. Amino acids: CSVQGVTEAFF.